The subject of this entry is one TCR beta chain. This clonotype has a handful of counts. Its antigen specificity is not known. One base away there is no much larger clone; base qualities are not given. This record comes from a study of human T cells and chemical hapten exposure (dated by TCRdb to 2020 to 2022). Broadly, across the study: Libraries were pooled for sequencing, and per-sample TCR yields varied mainly because of small differences in library volumes within the pool. This study followed changes in the peripheral blood TCR repertoire in vivo during primary and secondary sensitization of alopecia patients to the hapten diphenylcyclopropenone (DPC). For every blood RNA sample, sequencing covered both the TCR alpha and TCR beta chains.

Study-wide findings and limitations: No change with DPC sensitization was found in the number of TCRs above 1 in 1000 frequency, and no evidence of global repertoire structure alterations was found. After repeated subsampling, the strength of the expansion versus patch-test correlation and the threshold at which it became significant changed.

Reading the label with the study, this specimen's time point is: healthy volunteer bleed at 2 weeks. Total RNA was extracted from unfractionated whole blood that had been collected in Tempus Blood RNA tubes. Five healthy volunteers acted as controls for TCR sequencing and had blood drawn at day 0, 2 weeks and 6 weeks. Library preparation was by RACE. Sequenced using a NextSeq 500. During library preparation, unique molecular identifiers were attached to individual cDNA molecules so that TCRs could be counted quantitatively and reproducibly. The paper's data handling went like this. A median of about 87,000 TCRs per sample was observed, with a range of roughly 23,224 to 700,000. The Decombinator software suite was used to annotate the V, J and CDR3 of the TCR reads. To make PS versus PT1 abundance plots, every sample was subsampled to the same number of TCRs (28,000). TCRs were defined as expanded if absent before sensitization and observed at least eight times at the 2-week time point. TCRdb trimmed the raw reads at Q25, called clones with MiXCR and kept productive beta chains. Entries are consolidated by CDR3 protein sequence, retaining the most common genes and DNA. TCRdb's processing, not the authors', yielded these V and J calls. The sample table holds 130,000 or so distinct CDR3 sequences, of which roughly 9.5% were seen once. The ten biggest clones cover 1.5% to 2% of the sample.

Sequences were obtained from whole blood. This TCR came from a male donor in good health. Some clones in this sample may be carry-over from other donors' samples.

CDR3 sequence: CASSLGAWDSPLHF. The base sequence is TGTGCCAGCAGCTTAGGGGCCTGGGATTCACCCCTCCACTTT. The chain joins TRBV7-9 to TRBJ1-6, with the identity of the D gene unclear. Including cysteine and phenylalanine, the CDR3 has 14 amino acids. The CDR3 DNA has 42 bases and is translated from base 1. V is cut by 1 base and J by 8 bases, and the space between the germline ends is 9 bases. Via the germline V gene (reference sequence), CDR1 is SEHNR and CDR2 FQNEAQ.